The 14 T cell receptor beta chains below come from one sample, sequenced in a study of cytomegalovirus exposure and HLA in healthy donors. Primers included in the PCR were 60 Vbeta and 13 Jbeta primers. Repertoires were generated with immunoSEQ multiplex PCR, while TCRdb's copy carries only in-frame clones and drops some. The top ten hold about 1.5% of the sample, which has about 130,000 clones, 60% to 80% seen once. The specimen sequenced was PBMCs. The receptors derive from a female donor in good health and CMV-seronegative.

This chain connects TRBV2 to TRBJ2-1, with 10 bases lining up with TRBD2. The ends lost 5 bases at V and 3 bases at J; junction bases unmatched: 7. The CDR3 is 16 residues long. Germline V CDR1 and CDR2: SNHLY, FYNNEI. The CDR3 DNA reads TGTGCCAGCAGTCAAAGCGGGAGGGCCAACTACAATGAGCAGTTCTTC. Its translation: CASSQSGRANYNEQFF.

This clone showed up just once. The CDR3 here is CASSLGGQGAGNTIYF. Written as DNA, the CDR3 is TGCGCCAGCAGCTTGGGAGGACAGGGGGCCGGAAACACCATATATTTT. The chain uses TRBV5-1 and TRBJ1-3; 11 bases fit TRBD1. V was pared by 0 bases and J by 4 bases, with 3 bases of the junction left unmatched. The CDR3 contains 16 residues. The germline V gene has CDR1 SGHRS and CDR2 YFSETQ.

The J gene is TRBJ2-1, the V gene TRBV4-2; 15 nucleotides align to TRBD2. The CDR3 extends over 19 amino acids. CDR1 is LGHNA, CDR2 YNFKEQ, per germline. V shed 3 bases, J shed 7 bases, and the junction held 13 bases outside the gene matches. The CDR3 DNA follows: TGTGCCAGCAGCCACCGGGACAGGGGTGGACTAGCGGGAGGGAATGAGCAGTTCTTC. Residues: CASSHRDRGGLAGGNEQFF.

This clone turned up a few times. The chain joins TRBV30 to TRBJ1-4; D might be TRBD1 (6 bases). In germline, CDR1 is GTSNPN, CDR2 SVGIG (reference sequence). V lost 5 bases and J lost 6, with 16 bases in between. This CDR3 spans 14 amino acids. The CDR3 bases are TGTGCCTGGGGTGGGGGCAGGGGTGATGAAAAACTGTTTTTT. Encoded protein: CAWGGGRGDEKLFF.

This chain connects TRBV9 to TRBJ1-1, with D possibly being TRBD1 (5 bases). There are 15 residues in the CDR3. The germline V gene has CDR1 SGDLS and CDR2 YYNGEE. V lost 2 bases to trimming and J lost 0 bases, with 11 bases between them. CDR3 region: CASSVGQGLNTEAFF. The CDR3 coding sequence is TGTGCCAGCAGCGTTGGGCAGGGCTTGAACACTGAAGCTTTCTTT. Together with reference TRBV9 and TRBJ1-1, the CDR3 gives the full variable domain: DSGVTQTPKHLITATGQRVTLRCSPRSGDLSVYWYQQSLDQGLQFLIQYYNGEERAKGNILERFSAQQFPDLHSELNLSSLELGDSALYFCASSVGQGLNTEAFFGQGTRLTVV.

V usage is TRBV2 and J usage is TRBJ2-7, with TRBD1 matching over 7 bases. This CDR3 region has 11 residues. The V gene end was trimmed by 10 bases and the J gene end by 5 bases; junction bases not matched to a gene: 5. Looked up from germline, CDR1 is SNHLY and CDR2 is FYNNEI. The CDR3 DNA sequence: TGTGCCACACAGGGGTCCCACGAGCAGTACTTC. Amino acids: CATQGSHEQYF.

The genes are TRBV4-1 and TRBJ2-5; no reliable D call. The CDR3 covers 13 residues. From germline, CDR1 is MGHRA and CDR2 YSYEKL. V shed 0 bases and J shed 3 bases, with 5 bases lying between them. In nucleotides, the CDR3 is TGCGCCAGCAGCCAAGACACAGAAGAGACCCAGTACTTC. Translation gives CASSQDTEETQYF.

This clone has more than one count but fewer than ten. The genes are TRBV7-3 and TRBJ2-3; possibly TRBD1 for D (6 bases). The CDR3 is 14 residues long. Per germline, CDR1 SGHTA and CDR2 FQGTGA. V was cut by 3 bases and J by 5 bases, with 12 bases left in between. CDR3 loop: CASSLAGDEDTQYF. As DNA, the CDR3 is TGTGCCAGCAGCTTGGCAGGGGACGAAGATACGCAGTATTTT.

This chain uses TRBV19 with TRBJ2-5; perhaps TRBD1 as D (5 bases). Trimming took off 1 base at V and 3 bases at J, with 12 bases between the two ends. In germline, CDR1 is LNHDA, CDR2 SQIVND (reference sequence). This CDR3 spans 15 amino acids. Here the CDR3 reads CASSIGTTTEETQYF. The CDR3 DNA follows: TGTGCCAGTAGTATAGGGACAACCACTGAAGAGACCCAGTACTTC.

This chain joins TRBV11-2 and TRBJ1-1, with unresolved D. Trimming left V 3 bases short and J 2 bases short, with 10 bases between. CDR1 is SGHAT, CDR2 FQNNGV, per germline. This CDR3 is 14 amino acids long. The CDR3 region has the DNA TGTGCCAGCAGCTTGGGAGGAGGTAACACTGAAGCTTTCTTT. It translates to CASSLGGGNTEAFF.

The V gene is TRBV7-2, the J gene TRBJ2-7, with TRBD2 identical over 7 bases. The junction had 11 bases not matched to a gene; V was cut back by 4 bases and J by 5 bases. Germline-derived CDR1 and CDR2 are SGHTA and FQGNSA. The CDR3 is 15 amino acids. The CDR3 sequence: CASSSPAGVSNEQYF. DNA of the CDR3: TGTGCCAGCAGCTCCCCGGCGGGAGTGTCGAACGAGCAGTACTTC.

This clone was recorded a few times. The V gene is TRBV27, the J gene TRBJ2-3; 7 bases match TRBD2. The V gene's germline CDR1 is MNHEY and CDR2 SMNVEV (reference sequence). V was pared by 6 bases and J by 4 bases, with 4 bases of the junction left unmatched. This CDR3 contains 13 residues. CDR3 sequence: CASRRTSADTQYF. The CDR3 DNA reads TGTGCCAGCAGGAGGACTAGTGCAGATACGCAGTATTTT.

The V call is TRBV7-6, the J call TRBJ2-7; 10 bases are shared with TRBD1. With V trimmed by 5 bases and J by 9 bases, 16 bases remained unmatched. Germline assignment: CDR1 SGHVS and CDR2 FNYEAQ. The CDR3 covers 16 residues. The DNA of the CDR3 is TGTGCCAGCAGCCCTCGGAGCGAGACAGGGGGCGCCTGGCAGTACTTC. It translates to CASSPRSETGGAWQYF.

As DNA, the CDR3 is TGTGCCAGCAGCTTAGCGACAGGGATGGGCTCCTATAATTCACCCCTCCACTTT. It codes for CASSLATGMGSYNSPLHF. The chain joins TRBV7-2 to TRBJ1-6, with 7 bases fitting TRBD1. The CDR3 contains 18 residues. Germline V gene lookup returns CDR1 SGHTA and CDR2 FQGNSA. V shed 0 bases, J shed 0 bases, and the junction held 5 bases outside the gene matches.